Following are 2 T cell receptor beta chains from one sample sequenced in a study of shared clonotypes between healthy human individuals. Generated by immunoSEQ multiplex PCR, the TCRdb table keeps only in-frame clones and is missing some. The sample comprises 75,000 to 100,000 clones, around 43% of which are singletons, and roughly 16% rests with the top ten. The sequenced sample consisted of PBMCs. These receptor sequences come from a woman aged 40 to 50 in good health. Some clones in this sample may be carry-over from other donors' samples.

This chain's CDR3 is CASSLGTTAYEQYF. The CDR3 DNA is TGTGCCAGCAGCTTAGGCACAACAGCCTACGAGCAGTACTTC. The chain couples TRBV7-8 to TRBJ2-7; D is unclear. V lost 1 base to trimming and J lost 2 bases, with 9 bases between them. Germline lookup yields CDR1 SGHVS and CDR2 FQNEAQ. This CDR3 contains 14 residues.

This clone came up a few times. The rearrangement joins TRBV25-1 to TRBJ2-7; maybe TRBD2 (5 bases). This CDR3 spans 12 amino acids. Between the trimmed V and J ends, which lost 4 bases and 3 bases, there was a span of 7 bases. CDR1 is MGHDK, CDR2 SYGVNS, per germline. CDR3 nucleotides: TGTGCCAGCAGTGGGGCGGGCTACGAGCAGTACTTC. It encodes CASSGAGYEQYF.